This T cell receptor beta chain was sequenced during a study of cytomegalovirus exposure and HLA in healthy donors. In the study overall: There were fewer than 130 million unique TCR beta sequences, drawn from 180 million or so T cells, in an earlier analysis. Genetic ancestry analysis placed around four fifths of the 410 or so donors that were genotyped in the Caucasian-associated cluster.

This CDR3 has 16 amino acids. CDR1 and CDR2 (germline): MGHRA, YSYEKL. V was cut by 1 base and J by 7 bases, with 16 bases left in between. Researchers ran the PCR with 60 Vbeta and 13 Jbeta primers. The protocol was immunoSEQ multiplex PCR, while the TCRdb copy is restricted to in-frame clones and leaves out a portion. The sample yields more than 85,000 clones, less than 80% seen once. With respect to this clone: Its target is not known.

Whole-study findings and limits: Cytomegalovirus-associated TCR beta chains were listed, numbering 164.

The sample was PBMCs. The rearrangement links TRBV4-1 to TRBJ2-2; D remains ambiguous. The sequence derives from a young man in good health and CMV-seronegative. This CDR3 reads CASSQGPRPDVGELFF. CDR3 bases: TGCGCCAGCAGCCAAGGTCCCAGGCCAGATGTCGGGGAGCTGTTTTTT.